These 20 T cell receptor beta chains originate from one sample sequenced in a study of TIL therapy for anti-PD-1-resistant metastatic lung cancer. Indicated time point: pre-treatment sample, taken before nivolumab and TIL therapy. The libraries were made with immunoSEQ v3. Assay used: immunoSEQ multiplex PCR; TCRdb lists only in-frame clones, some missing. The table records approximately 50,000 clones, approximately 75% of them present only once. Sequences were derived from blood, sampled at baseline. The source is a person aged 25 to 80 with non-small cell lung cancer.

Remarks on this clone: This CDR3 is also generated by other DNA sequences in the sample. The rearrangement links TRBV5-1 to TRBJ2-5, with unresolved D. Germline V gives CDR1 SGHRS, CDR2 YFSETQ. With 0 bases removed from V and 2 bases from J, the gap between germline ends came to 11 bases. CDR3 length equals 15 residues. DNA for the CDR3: TGCGCCAGCAGCTTGGTGGCAGGTACTCAAGAGACCCAGTACTTC. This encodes CASSLVAGTQETQYF.

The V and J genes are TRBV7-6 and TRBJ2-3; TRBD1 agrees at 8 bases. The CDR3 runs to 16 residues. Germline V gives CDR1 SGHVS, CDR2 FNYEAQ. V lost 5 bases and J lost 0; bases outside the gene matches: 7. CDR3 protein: CASSPRQGMSTDTQYF. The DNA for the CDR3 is TGTGCCAGCAGCCCTCGACAGGGGATGAGCACAGATACGCAGTATTTT. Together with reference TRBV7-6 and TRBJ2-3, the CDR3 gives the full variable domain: GAGVSQSPRYKVTKRGQDVALRCDPISGHVSLYWYRQALGQGPEFLTYFNYEAQQDKSGLPNDRFSAERPEGSISTLTIQRTEQRDSAMYRCASSPRQGMSTDTQYFGPGTRLTVL.

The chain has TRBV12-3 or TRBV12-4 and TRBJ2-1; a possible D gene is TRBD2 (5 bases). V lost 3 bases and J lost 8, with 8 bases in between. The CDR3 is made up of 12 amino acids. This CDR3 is CASSFGGHEQFF. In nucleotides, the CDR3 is TGTGCCAGCAGTTTCGGAGGCCATGAGCAGTTCTTC.

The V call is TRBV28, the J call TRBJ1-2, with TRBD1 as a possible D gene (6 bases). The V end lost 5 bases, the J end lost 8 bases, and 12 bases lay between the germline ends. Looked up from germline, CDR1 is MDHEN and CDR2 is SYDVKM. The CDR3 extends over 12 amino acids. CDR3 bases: TGTGCCAGCAGTCAACAGGGTTTGGGCTACACCTTC. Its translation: CASSQQGLGYTF.

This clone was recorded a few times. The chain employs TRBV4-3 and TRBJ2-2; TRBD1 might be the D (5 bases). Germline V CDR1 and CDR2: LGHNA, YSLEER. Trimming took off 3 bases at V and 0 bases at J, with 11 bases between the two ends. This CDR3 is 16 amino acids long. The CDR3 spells CASSQTDNANTGELFF. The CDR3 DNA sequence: TGCGCCAGCAGCCAGACAGACAACGCGAACACCGGGGAGCTGTTTTTT.

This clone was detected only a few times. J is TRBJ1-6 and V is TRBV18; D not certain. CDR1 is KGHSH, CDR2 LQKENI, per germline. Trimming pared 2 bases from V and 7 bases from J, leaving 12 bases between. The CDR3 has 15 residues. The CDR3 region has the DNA TGTGCCAGCTCACCAGGGCTCCTTAGAAATTCACCCCTCCACTTT. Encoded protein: CASSPGLLRNSPLHF.

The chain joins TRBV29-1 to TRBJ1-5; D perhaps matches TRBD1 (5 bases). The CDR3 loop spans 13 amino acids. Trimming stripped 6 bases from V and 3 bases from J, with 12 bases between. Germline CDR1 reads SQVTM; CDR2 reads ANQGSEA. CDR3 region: CSVVREPNQPQHF. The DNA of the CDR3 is TGCAGCGTCGTCAGGGAACCCAATCAGCCCCAGCATTTT.

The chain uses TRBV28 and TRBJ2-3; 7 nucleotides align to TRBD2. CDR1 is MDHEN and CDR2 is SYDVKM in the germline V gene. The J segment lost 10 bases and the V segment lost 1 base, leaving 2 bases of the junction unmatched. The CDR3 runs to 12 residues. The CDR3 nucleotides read TGTGCCAGCAGTTTATCTAGCGGTCCGCAGTATTTT. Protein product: CASSLSSGPQYF.

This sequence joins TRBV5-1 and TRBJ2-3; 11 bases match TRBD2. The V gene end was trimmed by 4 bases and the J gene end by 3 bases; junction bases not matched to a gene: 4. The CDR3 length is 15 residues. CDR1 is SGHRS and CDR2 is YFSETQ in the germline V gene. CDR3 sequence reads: CASSAVAGGTDTQYF. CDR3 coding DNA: TGCGCCAGCAGCGCAGTAGCGGGAGGGACAGATACGCAGTATTTT.

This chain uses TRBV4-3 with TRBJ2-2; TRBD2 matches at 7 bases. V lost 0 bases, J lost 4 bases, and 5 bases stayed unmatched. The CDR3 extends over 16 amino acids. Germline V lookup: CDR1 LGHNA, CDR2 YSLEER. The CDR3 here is CASSQDLSGITGELFF. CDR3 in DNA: TGCGCCAGCAGCCAAGATCTGAGCGGGATCACCGGGGAGCTGTTTTTT.

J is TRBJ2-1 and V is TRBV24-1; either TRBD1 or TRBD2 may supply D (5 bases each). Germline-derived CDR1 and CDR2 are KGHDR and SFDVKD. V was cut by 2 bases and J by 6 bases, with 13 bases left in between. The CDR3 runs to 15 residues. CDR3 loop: CATSDSWTGGNEQFF. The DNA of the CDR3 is TGTGCCACCAGTGATTCGTGGACTGGGGGCAATGAGCAGTTCTTC.

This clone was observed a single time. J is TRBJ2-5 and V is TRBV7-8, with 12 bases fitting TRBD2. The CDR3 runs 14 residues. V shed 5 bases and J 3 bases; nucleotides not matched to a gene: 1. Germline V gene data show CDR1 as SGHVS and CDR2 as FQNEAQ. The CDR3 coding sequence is TGTGCCAGCAGCGCTAGCGGGGGGGAAGAGACCCAGTACTTC. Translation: CASSASGGEETQYF.

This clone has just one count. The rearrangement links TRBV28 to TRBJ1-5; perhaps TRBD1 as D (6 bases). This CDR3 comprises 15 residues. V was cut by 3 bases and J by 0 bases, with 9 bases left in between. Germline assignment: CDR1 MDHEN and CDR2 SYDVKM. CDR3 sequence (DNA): TGTGCCAGCAGTTTGGACAGCTTTAGCAATCAGCCCCAGCATTTT. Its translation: CASSLDSFSNQPQHF.

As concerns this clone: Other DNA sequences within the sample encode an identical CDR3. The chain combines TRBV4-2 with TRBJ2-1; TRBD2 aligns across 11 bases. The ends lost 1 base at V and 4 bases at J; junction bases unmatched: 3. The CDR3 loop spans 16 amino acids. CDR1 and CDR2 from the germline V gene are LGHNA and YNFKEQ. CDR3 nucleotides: TGTGCCAGCAGCCAAGGGTGGACTAGCGGGTACAATGAGCAGTTCTTC. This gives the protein CASSQGWTSGYNEQFF.

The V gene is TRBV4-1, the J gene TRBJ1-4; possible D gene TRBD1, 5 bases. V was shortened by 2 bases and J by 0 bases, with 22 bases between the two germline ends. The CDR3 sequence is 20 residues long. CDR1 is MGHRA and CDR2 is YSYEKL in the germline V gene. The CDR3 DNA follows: TGCGCCAGCAGCCAAAGACAAGGGGATCGGTCCCGTGCAACTAATGAAAAACTGTTTTTT. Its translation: CASSQRQGDRSRATNEKLFF.

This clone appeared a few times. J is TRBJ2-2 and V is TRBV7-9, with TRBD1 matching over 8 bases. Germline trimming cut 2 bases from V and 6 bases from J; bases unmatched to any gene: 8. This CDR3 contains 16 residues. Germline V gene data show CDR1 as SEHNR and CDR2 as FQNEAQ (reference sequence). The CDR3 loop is CASSLRTGNLAGELFF. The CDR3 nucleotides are TGTGCCAGCAGCTTAAGGACAGGGAACTTGGCCGGGGAGCTGTTTTTT.

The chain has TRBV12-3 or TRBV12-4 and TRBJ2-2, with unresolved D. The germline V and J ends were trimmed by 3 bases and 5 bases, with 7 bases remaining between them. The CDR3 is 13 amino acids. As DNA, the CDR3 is TGTGCCAGCAGTTTGATCAGAACCGGGGAGCTGTTTTTT. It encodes CASSLIRTGELFF.

The DNA of the CDR3 is TGTGCCAGCAGCTTCCCGGTTGGGGAACTAAATAACACTGAAGCTTTCTTT. Its translation: CASSFPVGELNNTEAFF. The chain is built from TRBV7-6 and TRBJ1-1; D is uncertain. CDR1 and CDR2 from the germline V gene are SGHVS and FNYEAQ. Trimming cost V 3 bases and J 2 bases, with 19 bases left between them. The CDR3 is 17 amino acids.

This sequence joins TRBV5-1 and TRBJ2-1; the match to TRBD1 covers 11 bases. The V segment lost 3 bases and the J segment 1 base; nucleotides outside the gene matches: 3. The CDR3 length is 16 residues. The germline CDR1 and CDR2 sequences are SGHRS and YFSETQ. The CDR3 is CASSSRDRGSYNEQFF. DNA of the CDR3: TGCGCCAGCAGCTCCCGGGACAGGGGGTCCTACAATGAGCAGTTCTTC. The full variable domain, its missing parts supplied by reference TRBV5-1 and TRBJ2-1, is KAGVTQTPRYLIKTRGQQVTLSCSPISGHRSVSWYQQTPGQGLQFLFEYFSETQRNKGNFPGRFSGRQFSNSRSEMNVSTLELGDSALYLCASSSRDRGSYNEQFFGPGTRLTVL.

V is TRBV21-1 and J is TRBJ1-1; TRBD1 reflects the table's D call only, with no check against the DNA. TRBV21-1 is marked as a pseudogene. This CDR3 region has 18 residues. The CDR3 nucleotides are TGTGCCAGCAGCAAAATTCTAGGACAGGGGGATCAGAACACTGAAGCTTTCTTT. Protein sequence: CASSKILGQGDQNTEAFF.